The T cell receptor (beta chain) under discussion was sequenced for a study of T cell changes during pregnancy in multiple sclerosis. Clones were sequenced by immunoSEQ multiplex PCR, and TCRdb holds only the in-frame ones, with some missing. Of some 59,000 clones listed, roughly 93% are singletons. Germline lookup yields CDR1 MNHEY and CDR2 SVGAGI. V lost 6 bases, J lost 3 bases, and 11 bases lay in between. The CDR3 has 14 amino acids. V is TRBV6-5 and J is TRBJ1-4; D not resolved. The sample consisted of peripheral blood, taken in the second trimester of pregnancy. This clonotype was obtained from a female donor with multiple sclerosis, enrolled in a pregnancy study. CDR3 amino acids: CASSRTAANEKLFF. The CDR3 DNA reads TGTGCCAGCAGCCGTACAGCTGCTAATGAAAAACTGTTTTTT.